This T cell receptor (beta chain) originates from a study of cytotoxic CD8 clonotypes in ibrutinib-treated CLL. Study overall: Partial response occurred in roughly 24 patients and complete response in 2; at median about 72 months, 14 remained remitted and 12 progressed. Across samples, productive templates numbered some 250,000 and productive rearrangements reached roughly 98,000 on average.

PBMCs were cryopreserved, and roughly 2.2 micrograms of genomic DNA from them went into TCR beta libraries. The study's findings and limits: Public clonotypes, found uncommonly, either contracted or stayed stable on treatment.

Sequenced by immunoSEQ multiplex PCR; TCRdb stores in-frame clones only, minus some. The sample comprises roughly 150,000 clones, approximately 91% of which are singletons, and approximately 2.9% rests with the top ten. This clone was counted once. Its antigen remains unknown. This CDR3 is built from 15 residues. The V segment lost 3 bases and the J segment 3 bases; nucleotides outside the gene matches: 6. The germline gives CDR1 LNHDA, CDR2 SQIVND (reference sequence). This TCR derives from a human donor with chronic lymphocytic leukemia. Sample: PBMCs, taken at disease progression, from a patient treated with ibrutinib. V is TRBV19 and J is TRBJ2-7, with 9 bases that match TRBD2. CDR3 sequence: CASSIAASGIYEQYF. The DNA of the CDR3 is TGTGCCAGTAGTATCGCGGCTAGCGGGATCTACGAGCAGTACTTC.